The rows below give T cell receptor beta chains drawn from one sample of a study of early T cells in non-severe SARS-CoV-2 infection. TCRdb processed the 5' RACE reads anew with MiXCR; each CDR3 protein has one entry. Of about 80,000 distinct CDR3 sequences detected, approximately 5% appear once; the ten largest clones hold about 7%. Specimen: whole blood, collected at baseline. All receptors derive from an adult who was a healthcare worker with PCR-confirmed SARS-CoV-2 infection or an uninfected control (not recorded which). CDR3s include the opening cysteine and the closing phenylalanine or tryptophan. Fields, in order: V gene, D gene, J gene, clone size, CDR3 protein, CDR3 DNA. A D gene is named only where the DNA matches it firmly. Expanded clones are given a class, and other clones once, few, many or no size at all.

V gene: TRBV6-1; D gene: .; J gene: TRBJ2-2; clone size: .; CDR3 protein: CASTPGHTNTGELFF; CDR3 DNA: TGTGCCAGCACCCCGGGACATACGAACACCGGGGAGCTGTTTTTT
V gene: TRBV7-8; D gene: .; J gene: TRBJ2-1; clone size: .; CDR3 protein: CASSLDGNNEQFF; CDR3 DNA: TGTGCCAGCAGCTTAGACGGGAATAATGAGCAGTTCTTC
V gene: TRBV7-9; D gene: .; J gene: TRBJ2-1; clone size: .; CDR3 protein: CASSPDIGWGYNEQFF; CDR3 DNA: TGTGCCAGCAGCCCTGACATAGGATGGGGTTACAATGAGCAGTTCTTC
V gene: TRBV4-1; D gene: TRBD2; J gene: TRBJ2-3; clone size: .; CDR3 protein: CASSQDRTSTTDTQYF; CDR3 DNA: TGCGCCAGCAGCCAAGATAGGACTAGCACCACAGATACGCAGTATTTT
V gene: TRBV29-1; D gene: .; J gene: TRBJ2-1; clone size: many; CDR3 protein: CSGSSHPEQFF; CDR3 DNA: TGCAGCGGAAGTTCGCACCCTGAGCAGTTCTTC
V gene: TRBV18; D gene: TRBD1; J gene: TRBJ1-5; clone size: .; CDR3 protein: CASAIQGAGNQPQHF; CDR3 DNA: TGTGCCAGCGCAATTCAGGGGGCCGGCAATCAGCCCCAGCATTTT
V gene: TRBV12-3/TRBV12-4; D gene: .; J gene: TRBJ1-4; clone size: many; CDR3 protein: CASSFGPGNEKLFF; CDR3 DNA: TGTGCCAGCAGTTTTGGGCCGGGTAATGAAAAACTGTTTTTT
V gene: TRBV6-9; D gene: .; J gene: TRBJ2-7; clone size: few; CDR3 protein: CASSYKRNVYEQYF; CDR3 DNA: TGTGCCAGCAGTTATAAACGAAACGTTTACGAGCAGTACTTC
V gene: TRBV3-1; D gene: TRBD2; J gene: TRBJ2-1; clone size: few; CDR3 protein: CASSLRLAINNNEQFF; CDR3 DNA: TGTGCCAGCAGCCTTCGACTAGCGATTAACAACAATGAGCAGTTCTTC
V gene: TRBV29-1; D gene: .; J gene: TRBJ2-7; clone size: .; CDR3 protein: CSTVWGTGEQYF; CDR3 DNA: TGCAGCACGGTGTGGGGAACGGGGGAGCAGTACTTC
V gene: TRBV28; D gene: .; J gene: TRBJ2-5; clone size: .; CDR3 protein: CASSPSNRWPETQYF; CDR3 DNA: TGTGCCAGCAGTCCTTCGAATCGGTGGCCAGAGACCCAGTACTTC
V gene: TRBV5-1; D gene: TRBD1; J gene: TRBJ1-1; clone size: .; CDR3 protein: CASSQRRTGASVTEAFF; CDR3 DNA: TGCGCCAGCAGCCAACGACGGACAGGGGCCTCGGTCACTGAAGCTTTCTTT
V gene: TRBV7-6; D gene: .; J gene: TRBJ2-7; clone size: few; CDR3 protein: CASSPEAGTSYEQYF; CDR3 DNA: TGTGCCAGCAGCCCAGAGGCTGGAACCTCCTACGAGCAGTACTTC
V gene: TRBV7-6; D gene: .; J gene: TRBJ1-4; clone size: .; CDR3 protein: CASRSGGRDEKLFF; CDR3 DNA: TGTGCCAGCAGGTCCGGCGGGCGCGATGAAAAACTGTTTTTT
V gene: TRBV5-1; D gene: .; J gene: TRBJ2-1; clone size: few; CDR3 protein: CASSSGTPRYNEQFF; CDR3 DNA: TGCGCCAGCAGTTCCGGGACACCTAGGTACAATGAGCAGTTCTTC
V gene: TRBV27; D gene: TRBD2; J gene: TRBJ2-2; clone size: many; CDR3 protein: CASSFGLAGDTGELFF; CDR3 DNA: TGTGCCAGCAGTTTTGGGCTAGCGGGAGACACCGGGGAGCTGTTTTTT
V gene: TRBV6-5; D gene: .; J gene: TRBJ1-2; clone size: many; CDR3 protein: CASSRTETYGYTF; CDR3 DNA: TGTGCCAGCAGTAGGACAGAAACCTATGGCTACACCTTC
V gene: TRBV28; D gene: .; J gene: TRBJ2-1; clone size: many; CDR3 protein: CASSLYWSGGYNEQFF; CDR3 DNA: TGTGCCAGCAGTTTATATTGGTCAGGGGGGTACAATGAGCAGTTCTTC
V gene: TRBV20-1; D gene: TRBD2; J gene: TRBJ2-7; clone size: .; CDR3 protein: CSALAGGPTYEQYF; CDR3 DNA: TGCAGTGCCCTAGCGGGAGGGCCGACTTACGAGCAGTACTTC
V gene: TRBV6-6; D gene: TRBD2; J gene: TRBJ2-7; clone size: many; CDR3 protein: CASSQGLDYEQYF; CDR3 DNA: TGTGCCAGCAGTCAAGGACTAGACTACGAGCAGTACTTC
V gene: TRBV19; D gene: .; J gene: TRBJ2-1; clone size: many; CDR3 protein: CASSINAGDNEQFF; CDR3 DNA: TGTGCCAGTAGTATAAACGCAGGGGACAATGAGCAGTTCTTC
V gene: TRBV7-9; D gene: .; J gene: TRBJ1-6; clone size: many; CDR3 protein: CASSVYGSYNSPLHF; CDR3 DNA: TGTGCCAGCAGCGTATATGGCTCCTATAATTCACCCCTCCACTTT
V gene: TRBV28; D gene: TRBD2; J gene: TRBJ2-7; clone size: .; CDR3 protein: CASSFLAASSYEQYF; CDR3 DNA: TGTGCCAGCAGTTTCCTAGCGGCGAGCTCCTACGAGCAGTACTTC
V gene: TRBV20-1; D gene: TRBD2; J gene: TRBJ2-7; clone size: few; CDR3 protein: CSARDGGGRGYEQYF; CDR3 DNA: TGCAGTGCTAGAGACGGCGGCGGGAGGGGGTACGAGCAGTACTTC
V gene: TRBV10-3; D gene: .; J gene: TRBJ2-3; clone size: few; CDR3 protein: CAISHSPTDTQYF; CDR3 DNA: TGTGCCATCAGCCACTCCCCCACAGATACGCAGTATTTT
V gene: TRBV19; D gene: TRBD1; J gene: TRBJ2-2; clone size: many; CDR3 protein: CASRGTGATGELFF; CDR3 DNA: TGTGCCAGCAGAGGGACAGGGGCCACCGGGGAGCTGTTTTTT
V gene: TRBV5-1; D gene: TRBD1; J gene: TRBJ2-4; clone size: many; CDR3 protein: CASSTEGQGRKNIQYF; CDR3 DNA: TGCGCCAGCAGTACCGAGGGACAGGGGCGGAAAAACATTCAGTACTTC
V gene: TRBV28; D gene: .; J gene: TRBJ2-7; clone size: few; CDR3 protein: CASRSSPYEQYF; CDR3 DNA: TGTGCCAGCAGATCCTCCCCTTACGAGCAGTACTTC
V gene: TRBV3-1; D gene: .; J gene: TRBJ2-1; clone size: .; CDR3 protein: CASSSPRGSEQFF; CDR3 DNA: TGTGCCAGCAGCTCCCCTCGGGGGAGTGAGCAGTTCTTC
V gene: TRBV5-6; D gene: .; J gene: TRBJ2-3; clone size: many; CDR3 protein: CASSLGALGTDTQYF; CDR3 DNA: TGTGCCAGCAGCTTGGGTGCCCTGGGCACAGATACGCAGTATTTT
V gene: TRBV18; D gene: TRBD2; J gene: TRBJ2-2; clone size: few; CDR3 protein: CASSPSGMVTGELFF; CDR3 DNA: TGTGCCAGCTCACCTAGCGGGATGGTCACCGGGGAGCTGTTTTTT
V gene: TRBV29-1; D gene: .; J gene: TRBJ1-1; clone size: few; CDR3 protein: CSARRTQATEAFF; CDR3 DNA: TGCAGCGCCAGACGGACACAGGCCACTGAAGCTTTCTTT
V gene: TRBV6-5; D gene: .; J gene: TRBJ1-1; clone size: .; CDR3 protein: CASSPSGTSEAFF; CDR3 DNA: TGTGCCAGCAGCCCATCCGGGACCTCTGAAGCTTTCTTT
V gene: TRBV19; D gene: TRBD1; J gene: TRBJ2-1; clone size: many; CDR3 protein: CASTPIWDRGNTEQFF; CDR3 DNA: TGTGCCAGTACCCCGATCTGGGACAGGGGGAATACTGAGCAGTTCTTC
V gene: TRBV28; D gene: .; J gene: TRBJ2-7; clone size: few; CDR3 protein: CASNSLGRGSEQYF; CDR3 DNA: TGTGCCAGCAACAGCTTGGGACGCGGTAGCGAGCAGTACTTC
V gene: TRBV6-6; D gene: .; J gene: TRBJ1-2; clone size: many; CDR3 protein: CASSFTGLGYTF; CDR3 DNA: TGTGCCAGCAGTTTCACAGGTCTGGGCTACACCTTC
V gene: TRBV9; D gene: .; J gene: TRBJ1-1; clone size: few; CDR3 protein: CASSSRRGYLNTEAFF; CDR3 DNA: TGTGCCAGCAGCTCAAGGCGAGGGTACCTGAACACTGAAGCTTTCTTT
V gene: TRBV27; D gene: .; J gene: TRBJ2-7; clone size: many; CDR3 protein: CASSDTGYEQYF; CDR3 DNA: TGTGCCAGCAGCGATACAGGCTACGAGCAGTACTTC
V gene: TRBV29-1; D gene: .; J gene: TRBJ2-7; clone size: few; CDR3 protein: CSVEVGWAPYEQYF; CDR3 DNA: TGCAGCGTTGAAGTAGGGTGGGCTCCCTACGAGCAGTACTTC
V gene: TRBV7-9; D gene: .; J gene: TRBJ1-1; clone size: few; CDR3 protein: CASSSYVGGDTEAFF; CDR3 DNA: TGTGCCAGCAGCTCGTACGTGGGTGGAGACACTGAAGCTTTCTTT
V gene: TRBV4-1; D gene: .; J gene: TRBJ2-1; clone size: few; CDR3 protein: CASIRDHTGLWDEQFF; CDR3 DNA: TGCGCCAGCATCCGGGATCATACAGGCCTCTGGGATGAGCAGTTCTTC
V gene: TRBV19; D gene: .; J gene: TRBJ2-7; clone size: many; CDR3 protein: CASSKGTPNLRSSYEQYF; CDR3 DNA: TGTGCCAGTAGTAAGGGGACCCCGAACTTAAGGAGCTCCTACGAGCAGTACTTC
V gene: TRBV4-1; D gene: .; J gene: TRBJ2-3; clone size: few; CDR3 protein: CASSQDGAAVVQYF; CDR3 DNA: TGCGCCAGCAGCCAAGATGGGGCCGCCGTAGTGCAGTATTTT
V gene: TRBV20-1; D gene: .; J gene: TRBJ2-3; clone size: many; CDR3 protein: CSAGILAKADTQYF; CDR3 DNA: TGCAGTGCTGGTATTCTCGCCAAGGCAGATACGCAGTATTTT
V gene: TRBV18; D gene: .; J gene: TRBJ1-1; clone size: many; CDR3 protein: CASSLRQDTEAFF; CDR3 DNA: TGTGCCAGCTCGCTACGACAGGACACTGAAGCTTTCTTT
V gene: TRBV7-2; D gene: TRBD2; J gene: TRBJ2-1; clone size: many; CDR3 protein: CASGGRGATYNEQFF; CDR3 DNA: TGTGCCAGCGGCGGGAGGGGCGCTACCTACAATGAGCAGTTCTTC
V gene: TRBV7-9; D gene: TRBD2; J gene: TRBJ2-1; clone size: many; CDR3 protein: CASSFTSGRAGEQFF; CDR3 DNA: TGTGCCAGCAGCTTCACTAGCGGGAGGGCCGGTGAGCAGTTCTTC
V gene: TRBV25-1; D gene: TRBD1; J gene: TRBJ1-4; clone size: many; CDR3 protein: CASSDRQGRKLFF; CDR3 DNA: TGTGCCAGCAGTGACAGACAGGGGAGGAAACTGTTTTTT
V gene: TRBV11-3; D gene: .; J gene: TRBJ2-3; clone size: many; CDR3 protein: CASSLGQAPRTDTQYF; CDR3 DNA: TGTGCCAGCAGCTTAGGTCAAGCTCCTCGCACAGATACGCAGTATTTT
V gene: TRBV9; D gene: TRBD2; J gene: TRBJ2-7; clone size: many; CDR3 protein: CASSVDSGAGGQYF; CDR3 DNA: TGTGCCAGCAGCGTAGATAGCGGGGCCGGCGGGCAGTACTTC
V gene: TRBV7-2; D gene: .; J gene: TRBJ2-7; clone size: few; CDR3 protein: CASSLESGSRGEQYF; CDR3 DNA: TGTGCCAGCAGCTTAGAATCCGGGAGTAGAGGCGAGCAGTACTTC
V gene: TRBV9; D gene: TRBD1; J gene: TRBJ2-1; clone size: many; CDR3 protein: CASSPAGGAYNEQFF; CDR3 DNA: TGTGCCAGCAGCCCAGCAGGGGGCGCGTACAATGAGCAGTTCTTC
V gene: TRBV10-3; D gene: .; J gene: TRBJ2-7; clone size: many; CDR3 protein: CAISLGPNYEQYF; CDR3 DNA: TGTGCCATCAGCCTGGGACCCAACTACGAGCAGTACTTC
V gene: TRBV6-1; D gene: TRBD1; J gene: TRBJ2-6; clone size: many; CDR3 protein: CASSKRTGGSGANVLTF; CDR3 DNA: TGTGCCAGCAGTAAACGGACAGGGGGCTCTGGGGCCAACGTCCTGACTTTC